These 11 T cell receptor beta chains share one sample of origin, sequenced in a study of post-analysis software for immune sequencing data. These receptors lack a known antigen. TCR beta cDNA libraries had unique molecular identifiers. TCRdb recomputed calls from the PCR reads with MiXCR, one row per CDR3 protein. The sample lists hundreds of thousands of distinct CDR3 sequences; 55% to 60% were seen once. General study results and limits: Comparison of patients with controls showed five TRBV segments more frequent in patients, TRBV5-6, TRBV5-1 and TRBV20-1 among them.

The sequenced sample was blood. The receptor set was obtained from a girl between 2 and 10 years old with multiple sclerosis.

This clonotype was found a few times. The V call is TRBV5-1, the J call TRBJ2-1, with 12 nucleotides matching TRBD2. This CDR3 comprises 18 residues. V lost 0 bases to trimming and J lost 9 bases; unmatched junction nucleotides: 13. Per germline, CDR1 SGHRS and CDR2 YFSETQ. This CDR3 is CASSLVKTSGSMGSEQFF. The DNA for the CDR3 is TGCGCCAGCAGCTTGGTGAAGACTAGCGGGAGCATGGGCAGTGAGCAGTTCTTC.

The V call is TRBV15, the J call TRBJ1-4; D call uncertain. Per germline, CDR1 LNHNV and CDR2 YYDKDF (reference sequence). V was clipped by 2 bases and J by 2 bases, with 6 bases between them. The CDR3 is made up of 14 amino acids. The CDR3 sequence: CATSRIGTNEKLFF. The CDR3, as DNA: TGTGCCACCAGCAGAATTGGGACTAATGAAAAACTGTTTTTT.

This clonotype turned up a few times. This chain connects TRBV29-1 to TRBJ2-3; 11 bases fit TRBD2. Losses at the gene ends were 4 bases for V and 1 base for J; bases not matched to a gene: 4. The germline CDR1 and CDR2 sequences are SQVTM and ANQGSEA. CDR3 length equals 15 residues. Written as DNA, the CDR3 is TGCAGCGTTGTCGGGACTAGCGGCGGCACAGATACGCAGTATTTT. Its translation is CSVVGTSGGTDTQYF.

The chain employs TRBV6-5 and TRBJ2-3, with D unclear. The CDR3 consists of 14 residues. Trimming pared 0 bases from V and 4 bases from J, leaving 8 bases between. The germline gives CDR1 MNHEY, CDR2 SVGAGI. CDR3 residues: CASSYSLISDTQYF. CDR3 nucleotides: TGTGCCAGCAGTTACTCACTCATCTCAGATACGCAGTATTTT.

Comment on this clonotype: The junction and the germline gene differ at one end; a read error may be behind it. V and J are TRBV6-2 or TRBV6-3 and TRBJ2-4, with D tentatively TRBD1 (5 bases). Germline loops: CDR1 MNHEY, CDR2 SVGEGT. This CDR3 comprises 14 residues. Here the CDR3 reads CASSYQTAQNIQYF. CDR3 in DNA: TGTGCCAGCAGTTACCAGACAGCCCAAAACATTCAGTACTTC.

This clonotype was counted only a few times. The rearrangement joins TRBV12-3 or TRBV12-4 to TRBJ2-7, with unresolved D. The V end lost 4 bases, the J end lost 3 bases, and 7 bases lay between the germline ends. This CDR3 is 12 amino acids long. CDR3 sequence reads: CASSSEDYEQYF. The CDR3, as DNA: TGTGCCAGCAGTTCAGAGGACTACGAGCAGTACTTC.

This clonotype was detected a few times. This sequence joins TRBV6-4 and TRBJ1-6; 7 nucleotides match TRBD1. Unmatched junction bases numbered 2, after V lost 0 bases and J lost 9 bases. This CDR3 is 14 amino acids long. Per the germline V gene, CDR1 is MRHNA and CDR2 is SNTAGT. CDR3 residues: CASSDSTGASPLHF. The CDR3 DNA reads TGTGCCAGCAGTGACTCCACAGGGGCTTCACCCCTCCACTTT.

CDR3 sequence (DNA): TGCGCCAGCAGCCAACCTCCCAGCGGGGGGGCGGACGAGACCCAGTACTTC. It encodes CASSQPPSGGADETQYF. The chain employs TRBV4-3 and TRBJ2-7, with TRBD2 matching 10 bases. The J call may be mistaken, given a closer DNA end match to TRBJ2-5. Germline CDR1 LGHNA, CDR2 YSLEER. The CDR3 totals 17 residues.

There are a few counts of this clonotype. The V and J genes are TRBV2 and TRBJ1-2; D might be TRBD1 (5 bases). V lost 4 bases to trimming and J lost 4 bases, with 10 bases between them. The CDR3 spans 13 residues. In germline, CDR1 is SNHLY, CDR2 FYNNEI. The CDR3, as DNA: TGTGCCAGCAGTGCCCGGGACTCCTATGGCTACACCTTC. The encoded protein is CASSARDSYGYTF.

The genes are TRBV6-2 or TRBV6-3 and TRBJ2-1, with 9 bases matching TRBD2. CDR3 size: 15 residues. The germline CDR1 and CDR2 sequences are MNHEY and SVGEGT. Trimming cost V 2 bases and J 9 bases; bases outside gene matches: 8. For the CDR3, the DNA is TGTGCCAGCAGTTACGGAGTAGCGGGGGTTGGTGAGCAGTTCTTC. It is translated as CASSYGVAGVGEQFF.

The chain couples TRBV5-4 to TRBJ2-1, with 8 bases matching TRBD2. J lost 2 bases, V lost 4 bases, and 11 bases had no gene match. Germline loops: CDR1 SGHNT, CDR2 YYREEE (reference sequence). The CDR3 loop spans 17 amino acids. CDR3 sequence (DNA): TGTGCCAGCAGCCTCCCCCTCGGCGGGAGGACCTACAATGAGCAGTTCTTC. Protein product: CASSLPLGGRTYNEQFF.